These 14 T cell receptor beta chains share one sample of origin, sequenced in a study of T cell repertoires in cytomegalovirus infection. TCRdb reprocessed the reads via MiXCR and lists one record per CDR3 protein. The data contain approximately 1,000,000 distinct CDR3 sequences, roughly 30% of them singletons. Antigen specificity for these receptors is unknown. Here the sequenced sample was cultured CD8+ T cells from PBMCs, taken from culture after CMV antigen stimulation. These receptor sequences come from a human donor in good health (CMV status not recorded). Some clones in this sample may be carry-over from other donors' samples.

The genes are TRBV2 and TRBJ1-2, with 8 bases lining up with TRBD1. This CDR3 region has 13 residues. With V trimmed by 8 bases and J by 6 bases, 8 bases remained unmatched. CDR1 is SNHLY and CDR2 is FYNNEI in the germline V gene. CDR3 protein: CASGWGQVDGYTF. CDR3 DNA: TGTGCCAGCGGCTGGGGACAGGTTGATGGCTACACCTTC. The complete variable domain, with remaining parts taken from reference TRBV2 and TRBJ1-2, reads EPEVTQTPSHQVTQMGQEVILRCVPISNHLYFYWYRQILGQKVEFLVSFYNNEISEKSEIFDDQFSVERPDGSNFTLKIRSTKLEDSAMYFCASGWGQVDGYTFGSGTRLTVV.

The gene calls are TRBV7-3 and TRBJ1-1; unclear D gene. V was shortened by 5 bases and J by 1 base, with 14 bases between the two germline ends. Germline CDR1 and CDR2: SGHTA and FQGTGA. The CDR3 is 15 residues long. The CDR3 spells CASSLKSTANTEAFF. CDR3 bases: TGTGCCAGCAGCCTGAAATCAACGGCGAACACTGAAGCTTTCTTT.

Details on this clonotype: Sequence at one end of the junction differs from germline and may be a read error. The chain employs TRBV7-8 and TRBJ2-2, with TRBD1 matching over 11 bases. CDR1 and CDR2 (germline): SGHVS, FQNEAQ. The CDR3 is made up of 15 amino acids. The CDR3 DNA follows: TGTGCCAACAGCTCCGGGACAGGGGGGACCGGGGAGCTGTTTTTT. This encodes CANSSGTGGTGELFF.

V is TRBV27 and J is TRBJ2-7; D might be TRBD2 (7 bases). Germline-derived CDR1 and CDR2 are MNHEY and SMNVEV (reference sequence). The V end lost 4 bases, the J end lost 3 bases, and 13 bases lay between the germline ends. This CDR3 has 14 residues. CDR3 protein: CASSSPGEGYEQYF. The CDR3 DNA reads as TGTGCCAGCAGTTCTCCAGGGGAGGGCTACGAGCAGTACTTC.

This clonotype was counted once. Relative to the germline gene, one junction end is altered; a read error may explain this. The chain couples TRBV11-2 to TRBJ2-3, with 10 positions matching TRBD2. Germline assignment: CDR1 SGHAT and CDR2 FQNNGV. This CDR3 has 16 residues. The CDR3 here is CVSSLELAGDTDTQYF. The CDR3 coding sequence is TGTGTCAGCAGCTTGGAGCTAGCGGGGGACACAGATACGCAGTATTTT.

A few counts support this clonotype. The chain uses TRBV27 and TRBJ2-2, with TRBD2 matching 10 bases. The junction had 3 bases not matched to a gene; V was cut back by 10 bases and J by 1 base. The CDR3 loop spans 14 amino acids. CDR1 MNHEY and CDR2 SMNVEV come from the germline V gene (reference sequence). Written as DNA, the CDR3 is TGTGCCACCACTAGCGGGGAGAACACCGGGGAGCTGTTTTTT. Amino acids: CATTSGENTGELFF.

This clonotype was observed many times. The junction does not match germline at one end; this may be a read error. The chain couples TRBV2 to TRBJ1-2; D might be TRBD1 (6 bases). The CDR3 totals 15 residues. The germline V gene has CDR1 SNHLY and CDR2 FYNNEI. The CDR3 coding sequence is TGCCTCCCATTCGAGGTAGGGGGTTCGAACTATGGCTACACCTTC. Protein: CLPFEVGGSNYGYTF.

The sample holds many counts of this clonotype. This sequence joins TRBV7-2 and TRBJ2-5; 9 bases are a match to TRBD2. Germline V lookup: CDR1 SGHTA, CDR2 FQGNSA. The CDR3 is made up of 16 amino acids. Trimming removed 2 bases from V and 3 bases from J; junction bases left unmatched: 7. The CDR3 here is CASSLPLRGGEETQYF. DNA for the CDR3: TGTGCCAGCAGCTTACCCCTGCGGGGGGGGGAAGAGACCCAGTACTTC.

The chain carries TRBV27 and TRBJ2-3, with 8 bases matching TRBD2. The CDR3 has 15 amino acids. The V gene end was trimmed by 7 bases and the J gene end by 4 bases; junction bases not matched to a gene: 10. Germline-derived CDR1 and CDR2 are MNHEY and SMNVEV (reference sequence). CDR3 bases: TGTGCCAGCACCACCGGGACTAGTTCCGCAGATACGCAGTATTTT. Its protein is CASTTGTSSADTQYF.

This clonotype was seen once. With a much larger clone just one base away, this may be a read error. The rearrangement links TRBV7-6 to TRBJ2-1; the match to TRBD1 covers 8 bases. CDR1 is SGHVS, CDR2 FNYEAQ, per germline. The CDR3 runs to 16 residues. CDR3 protein: CTSSLTGQGFYNEQFF. CDR3 in DNA: TGTACCAGCAGCTTAACCGGACAGGGTTTCTACAATGAGCAGTTCTTC.

This sequence joins TRBV29-1 and TRBJ2-3; D may be TRBD2 (6 bases). The CDR3 loop spans 13 amino acids. Trimming took 7 bases from V and 2 from J, leaving 13 bases between them. The germline CDR1 and CDR2 sequences are SQVTM and ANQGSEA. The CDR3 loop is CSERGRDTDTQYF. CDR3 bases: TGCAGCGAGAGAGGGCGGGACACAGATACGCAGTATTTT.

This clonotype was observed a handful of times. This chain links TRBV10-3 with TRBJ1-2; no firm D call. This CDR3 spans 14 amino acids. The V end lost 5 bases, the J end lost 8 bases, and 18 bases lay between the germline ends. Germline CDR1 ENHRY, CDR2 SYGVKD. The CDR3 spells CAISTFDTGNGYTF. The CDR3 DNA reads TGTGCCATCAGTACCTTCGACACCGGTAACGGCTACACCTTC.

As for this clonotype: At one of its ends the junction is not consistent with the germline gene, which may arise from a read error. This chain connects TRBV7-6 to TRBJ2-5; D possibly corresponds to TRBD2 (6 bases). In germline, CDR1 is SGHVS, CDR2 FNYEAQ. This CDR3 region has 16 residues. For the CDR3, the DNA is TGTGCTAGCAGCTTAGAACCGGGCGGGGCGCGAGAGACCCAGTACTTC. Translating gives CASSLEPGGARETQYF. The entire variable domain, with the rest obtained from reference TRBV7-6 and TRBJ2-5, is as follows: GAGVSQSPRYKVTKRGQDVALRCDPISGHVSLYWYRQALGQGPEFLTYFNYEAQQDKSGLPNDRFSAERPEGSISTLTIQRTEQRDSAMYRCASSLEPGGARETQYFGPGTRLLVL.

The chain combines TRBV7-2 with TRBJ1-2, with 7 bases lining up with TRBD1. Germline CDR1 is SGHTA and CDR2 is FQGNSA. This CDR3 has 14 amino acids. After removal of 3 bases from V and 6 bases from J, the junction contained 7 bases not matched to a gene. The CDR3 DNA follows: TGTGCCAGCAGCTTCACCGAGAGGGGGCATGGCTACACCTTC. The encoded protein is CASSFTERGHGYTF.